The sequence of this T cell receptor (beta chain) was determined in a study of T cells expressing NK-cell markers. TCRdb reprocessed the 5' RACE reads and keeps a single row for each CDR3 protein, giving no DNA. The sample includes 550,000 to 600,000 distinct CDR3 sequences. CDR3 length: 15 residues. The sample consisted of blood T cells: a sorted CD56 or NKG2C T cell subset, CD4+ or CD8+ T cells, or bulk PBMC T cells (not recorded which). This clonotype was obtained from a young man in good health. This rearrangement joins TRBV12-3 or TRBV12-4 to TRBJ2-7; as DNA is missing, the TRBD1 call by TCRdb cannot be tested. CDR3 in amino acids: CASSLKGQVPYEQYF.